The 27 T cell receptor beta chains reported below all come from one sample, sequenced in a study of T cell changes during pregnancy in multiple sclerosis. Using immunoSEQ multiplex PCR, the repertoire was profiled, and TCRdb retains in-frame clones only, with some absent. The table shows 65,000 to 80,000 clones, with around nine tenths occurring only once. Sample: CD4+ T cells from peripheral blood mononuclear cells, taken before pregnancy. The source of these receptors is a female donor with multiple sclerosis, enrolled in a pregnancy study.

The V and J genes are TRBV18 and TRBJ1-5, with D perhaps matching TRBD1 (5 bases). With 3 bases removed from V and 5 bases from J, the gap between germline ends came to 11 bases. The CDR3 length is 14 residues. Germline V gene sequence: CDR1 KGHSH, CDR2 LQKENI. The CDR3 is CASSPPGGYQPQHF. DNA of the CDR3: TGTGCCAGCTCACCTCCGGGGGGGTATCAGCCCCAGCATTTT.

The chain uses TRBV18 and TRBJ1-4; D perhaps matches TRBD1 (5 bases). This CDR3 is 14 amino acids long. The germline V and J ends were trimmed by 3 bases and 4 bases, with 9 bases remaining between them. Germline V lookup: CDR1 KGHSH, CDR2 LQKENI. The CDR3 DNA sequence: TGTGCCAGCTCACCGCTTCAGGGTAATGAAAAACTGTTTTTT. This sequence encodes CASSPLQGNEKLFF.

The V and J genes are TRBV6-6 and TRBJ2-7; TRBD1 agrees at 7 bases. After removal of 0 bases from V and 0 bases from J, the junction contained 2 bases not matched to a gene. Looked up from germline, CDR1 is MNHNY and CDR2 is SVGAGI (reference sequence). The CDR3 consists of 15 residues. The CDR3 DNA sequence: TGTGCCAGCAGTTACTCGGGACAGTCCTCCTACGAGCAGTACTTC. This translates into CASSYSGQSSYEQYF.

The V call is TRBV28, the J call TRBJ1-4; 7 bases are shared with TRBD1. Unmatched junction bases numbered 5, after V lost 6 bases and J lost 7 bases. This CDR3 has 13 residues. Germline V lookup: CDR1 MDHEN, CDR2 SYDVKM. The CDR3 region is CASREDRLEKLFF. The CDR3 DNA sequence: TGTGCCAGCAGGGAGGACAGGCTTGAAAAACTGTTTTTT.

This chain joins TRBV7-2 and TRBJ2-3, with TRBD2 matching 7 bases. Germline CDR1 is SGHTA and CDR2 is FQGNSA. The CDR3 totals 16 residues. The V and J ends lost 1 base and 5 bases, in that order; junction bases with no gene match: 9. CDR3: CASSLGGGSGLDTQYF. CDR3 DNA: TGTGCCAGCAGCTTAGGGGGGGGTAGCGGGTTAGATACGCAGTATTTT.

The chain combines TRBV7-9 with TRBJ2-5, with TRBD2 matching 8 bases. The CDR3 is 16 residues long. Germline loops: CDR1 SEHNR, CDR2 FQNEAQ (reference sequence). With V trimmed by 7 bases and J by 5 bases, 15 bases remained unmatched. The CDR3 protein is CASNFLGAGVTETQYF. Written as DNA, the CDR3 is TGTGCCAGCAACTTTCTAGGAGCGGGAGTTACGGAGACCCAGTACTTC.

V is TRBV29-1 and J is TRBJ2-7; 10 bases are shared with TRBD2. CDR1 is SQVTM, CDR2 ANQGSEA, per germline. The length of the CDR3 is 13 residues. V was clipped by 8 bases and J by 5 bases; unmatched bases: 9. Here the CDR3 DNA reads TGCAGCCTGGGGTGGCTAGCGGGAGACGAGCAGTACTTC. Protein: CSLGWLAGDEQYF.

Here the CDR3 DNA reads TGCGCCAGCAGTGAGGTTAGCGGGAGGGCCAGTGAGACCCAGTACTTC. Translation gives CASSEVSGRASETQYF. The chain links TRBV10-2 to TRBJ2-5; TRBD2 aligns across 11 bases. Germline assignment: CDR1 WSHSY and CDR2 SAAADI. The CDR3 totals 16 residues. The trim removed 2 bases at V and 5 bases at J, leaving 7 bases unmatched.

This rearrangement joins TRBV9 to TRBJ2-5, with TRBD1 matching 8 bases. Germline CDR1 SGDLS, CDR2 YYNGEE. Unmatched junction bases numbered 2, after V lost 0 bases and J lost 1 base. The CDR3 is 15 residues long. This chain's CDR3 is CASSVETGAQETQYF. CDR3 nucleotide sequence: TGTGCCAGCAGCGTAGAGACAGGGGCCCAAGAGACCCAGTACTTC.

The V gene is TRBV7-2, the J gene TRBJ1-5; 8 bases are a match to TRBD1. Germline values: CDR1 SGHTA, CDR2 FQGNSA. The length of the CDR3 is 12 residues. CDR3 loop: CAAQGVGEPQHF. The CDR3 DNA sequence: TGTGCGGCACAGGGGGTTGGTGAGCCCCAGCATTTT.

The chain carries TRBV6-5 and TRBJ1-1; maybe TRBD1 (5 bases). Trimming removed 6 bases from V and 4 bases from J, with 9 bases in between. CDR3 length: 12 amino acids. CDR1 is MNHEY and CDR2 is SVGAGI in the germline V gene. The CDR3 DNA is TGTGCCAGCAGGCCGGGGGGCACTGAAGCTTTCTTT. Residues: CASRPGGTEAFF.

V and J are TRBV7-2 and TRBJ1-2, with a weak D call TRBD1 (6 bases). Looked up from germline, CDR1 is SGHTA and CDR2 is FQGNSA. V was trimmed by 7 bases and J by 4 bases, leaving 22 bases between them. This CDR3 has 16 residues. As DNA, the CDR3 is TGTGCCAGCATCAACCCCGGGGGGCATTTTAGCTATGGCTACACCTTC. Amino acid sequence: CASINPGGHFSYGYTF.

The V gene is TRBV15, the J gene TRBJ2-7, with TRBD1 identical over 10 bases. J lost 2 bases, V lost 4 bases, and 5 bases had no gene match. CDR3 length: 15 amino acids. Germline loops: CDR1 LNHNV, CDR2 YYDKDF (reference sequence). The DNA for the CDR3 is TGTGCCACCAGCATCAGGACAGGGGGTACCTACGAGCAGTACTTC. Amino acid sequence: CATSIRTGGTYEQYF. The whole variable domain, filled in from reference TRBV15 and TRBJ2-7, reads DAMVIQNPRYQVTQFGKPVTLSCSQTLNHNVMYWYQQKSSQAPKLLFHYYDKDFNNEADTPDNFQSRRPNTSFCFLDIRSPGLGDTAMYLCATSIRTGGTYEQYFGPGTRLTVT.

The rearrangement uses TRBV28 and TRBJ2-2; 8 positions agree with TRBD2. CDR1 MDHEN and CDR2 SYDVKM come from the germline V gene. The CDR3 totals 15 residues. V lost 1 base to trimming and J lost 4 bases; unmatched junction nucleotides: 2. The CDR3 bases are TGTGCCAGCAGTTTATCGGGAGGGCTCACCGGGGAGCTGTTTTTT. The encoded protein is CASSLSGGLTGELFF. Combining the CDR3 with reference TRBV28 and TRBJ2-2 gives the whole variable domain DVKVTQSSRYLVKRTGEKVFLECVQDMDHENMFWYRQDPGLGLRLIYFSYDVKMKEKGDIPEGYSVSREKKERFSLILESASTNQTSMYLCASSLSGGLTGELFFGEGSRLTVL.

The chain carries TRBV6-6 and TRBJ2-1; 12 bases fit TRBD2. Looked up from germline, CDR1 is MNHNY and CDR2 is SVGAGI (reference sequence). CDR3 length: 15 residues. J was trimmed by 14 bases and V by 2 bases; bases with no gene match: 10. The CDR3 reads CASSYDTGLAGQEFF. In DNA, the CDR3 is TGTGCCAGCAGTTACGATACGGGACTAGCGGGCCAGGAGTTCTTC.

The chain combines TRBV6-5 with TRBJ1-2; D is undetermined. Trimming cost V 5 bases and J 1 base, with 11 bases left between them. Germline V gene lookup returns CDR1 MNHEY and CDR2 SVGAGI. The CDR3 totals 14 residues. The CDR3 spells CASSIDSLNYGYTF. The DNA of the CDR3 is TGTGCCAGCAGTATAGATTCCCTTAACTATGGCTACACCTTC.

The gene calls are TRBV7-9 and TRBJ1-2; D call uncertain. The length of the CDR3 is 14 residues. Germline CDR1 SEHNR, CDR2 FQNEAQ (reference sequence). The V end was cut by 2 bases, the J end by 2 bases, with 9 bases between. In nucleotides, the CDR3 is TGTGCCAGCAGCTTAATCGTTTTGAACTATGGCTACACCTTC. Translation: CASSLIVLNYGYTF.

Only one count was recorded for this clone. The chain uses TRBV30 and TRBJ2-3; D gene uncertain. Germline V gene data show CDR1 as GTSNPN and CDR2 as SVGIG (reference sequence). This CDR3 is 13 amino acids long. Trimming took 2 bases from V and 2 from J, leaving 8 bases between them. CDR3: CAWSLPSTDTQYF. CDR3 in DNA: TGTGCCTGGAGTCTACCTTCCACAGATACGCAGTATTTT.

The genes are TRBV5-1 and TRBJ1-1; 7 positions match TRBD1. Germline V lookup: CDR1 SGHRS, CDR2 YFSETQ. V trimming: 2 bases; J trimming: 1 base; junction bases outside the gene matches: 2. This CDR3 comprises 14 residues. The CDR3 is CASSFRTGNTEAFF. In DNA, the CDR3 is TGCGCCAGCAGCTTTAGGACAGGGAACACTGAAGCTTTCTTT.

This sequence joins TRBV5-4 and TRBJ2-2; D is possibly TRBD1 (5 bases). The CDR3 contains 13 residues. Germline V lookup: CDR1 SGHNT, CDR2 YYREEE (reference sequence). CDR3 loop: CYLTDLNTGELFF. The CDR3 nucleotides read TGTTACTTGACAGACCTGAACACCGGGGAGCTGTTTTTT. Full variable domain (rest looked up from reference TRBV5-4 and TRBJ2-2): ETGVTQSPTHLIKTRGQQVTLRCSSQSGHNTVSWYQQALGQGPQFIFQYYREEENGRGNFPPRFSGLQFPNYSSELNVNALELDDSALYLCYLTDLNTGELFFGEGSRLTVL.

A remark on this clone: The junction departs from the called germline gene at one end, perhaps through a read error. CDR3 residues: CASSVVGSGTNPGELFF. The DNA of the CDR3 is TGTGCCAGCAGCGTAGTAGGTAGCGGGACGAACCCCGGGGAGCTGTTTTTT. The chain couples TRBV9 to TRBJ2-2; 8 bases align to TRBD2. CDR1 and CDR2 (germline): SGDLS, YYNGEE. The CDR3 is 17 residues long.

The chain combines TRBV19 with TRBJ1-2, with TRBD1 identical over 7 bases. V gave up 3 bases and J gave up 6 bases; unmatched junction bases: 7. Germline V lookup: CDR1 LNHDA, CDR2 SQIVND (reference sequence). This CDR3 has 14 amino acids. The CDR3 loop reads CASSMVQGKDGYTF. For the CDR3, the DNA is TGTGCCAGTAGTATGGTACAGGGGAAGGATGGCTACACCTTC.

The CDR3 DNA reads TGTGCCAGCTCACCACCAGAGCAGAGGCTTACTCGCACAGATACGCAGTATTTT. Protein: CASSPPEQRLTRTDTQYF. The chain uses TRBV18 and TRBJ2-3; D remains unclear. CDR3 length: 18 amino acids. Per germline, CDR1 KGHSH and CDR2 LQKENI. Trimming removed 0 bases at V and 1 base at J, with 17 bases between.

The CDR3 is CASSSSGGNTGELFF. CDR3 bases: TGTGCCAGCAGCTCGTCGGGGGGGAACACCGGGGAGCTGTTTTTT. The chain has TRBV7-7 and TRBJ2-2; 7 positions agree with TRBD2. The CDR3 length is 15 residues. V lost 4 bases to trimming and J lost 1 base; unmatched junction nucleotides: 3. Germline-derived CDR1 and CDR2 are SSHAT and FNYEAQ (reference sequence).

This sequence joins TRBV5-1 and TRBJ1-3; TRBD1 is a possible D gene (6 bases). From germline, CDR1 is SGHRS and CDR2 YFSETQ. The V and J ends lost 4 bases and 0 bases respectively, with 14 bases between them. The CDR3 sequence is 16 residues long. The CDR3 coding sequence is TGCGCCAGCAGCCTGGGACACGGCAACTCTGGAAACACCATATATTTT. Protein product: CASSLGHGNSGNTIYF.

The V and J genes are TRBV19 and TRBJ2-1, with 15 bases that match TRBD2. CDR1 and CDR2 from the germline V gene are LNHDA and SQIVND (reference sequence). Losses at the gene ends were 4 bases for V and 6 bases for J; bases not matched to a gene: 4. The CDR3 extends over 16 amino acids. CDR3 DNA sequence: TGTGCCAGTAGTAGCGGACTAGCGGGGGGGCTCAATGAGCAGTTCTTC. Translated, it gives CASSSGLAGGLNEQFF.

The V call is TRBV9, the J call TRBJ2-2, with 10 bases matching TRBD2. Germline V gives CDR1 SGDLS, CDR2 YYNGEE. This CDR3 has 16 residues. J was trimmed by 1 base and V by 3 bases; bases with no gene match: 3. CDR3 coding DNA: TGTGCCAGCAGCGCGAGACTAGCGGGGAACACCGGGGAGCTGTTTTTT. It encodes CASSARLAGNTGELFF.